This TCR beta chain was obtained from a study of Ad26.COV2.S vaccination and SARS-CoV-2 variants. Whole-study findings and limits: Breadth measured for non-spike TCRs was similar across vaccine and placebo recipients.

A word on this clone: Its target is not known.

Documented treatment: around 19 received Ad26.COV2.S at low or high dose, single or two shots; a few received placebo; per-sample allocation not given. Specimen acquisition occurred on day 63 following the initial vaccine or placebo injection. The assay was immunoSEQ multiplex PCR, and TCRdb's table has in-frame clones only and misses some. The profile shows 500,000 or so clones, nearly 90% of them singletons. Germline loops: CDR1 SGHRS, CDR2 YFSETQ. The CDR3 is 12 amino acids. Trimming cost V 2 bases and J 7 bases, with 9 bases left between them. Sample: peripheral blood, taken in a trial of Ad26.COV2.S vaccine versus placebo. The sequence was collected from a person aged 18-65 years who received the Ad26.COV2.S COVID-19 vaccine or a placebo. This chain uses TRBV5-1 with TRBJ1-2; D is undetermined. CDR3 loop: CASSFRSGGYTF. DNA for the CDR3: TGCGCCAGCAGCTTTAGATCCGGTGGCTACACCTTC.